The 24 T cell receptor beta chains listed next were all sequenced from one sample in a study of T cells in Graves' hyperthyroidism and ophthalmopathy. Researchers took RNA transcripts and amplified the TCR beta CDR3 regions from them. The TCR CDR3 first-round RT-PCR relied on the HTBI primer set. Via MiXCR, TCRdb re-called the multiplex PCR reads, giving one row per CDR3 protein. The repertoire includes a few hundred thousand distinct CDR3 sequences, 15% to 20% of them detected once, and less than 20% sits in the top ten. Sequenced sample: blood. The receptors originated from a woman aged 40-49 years with Graves' ophthalmopathy.

This clonotype was seen many times. The J gene is TRBJ2-3, the V gene TRBV7-2, with D unclear. The CDR3 covers 14 residues. Germline CDR1 and CDR2: SGHTA and FQGNSA. V was trimmed by 2 bases and J by 2 bases, leaving 8 bases between them. CDR3: CASSLLSVTDTQYF. The CDR3 DNA is TGTGCCAGCAGCTTATTATCGGTCACAGATACGCAGTATTTT.

The table lists this clonotype with many counts. The chain links TRBV15 to TRBJ2-7; D is unresolved. This CDR3 has 12 amino acids. Trimming took 3 bases from V and 4 from J, leaving 7 bases between them. CDR1 and CDR2 from the germline V gene are LNHNV and YYDKDF (reference sequence). CDR3 in amino acids: CATSRGNYEQYF. The CDR3 DNA reads as TGTGCCACCAGCAGGGGGAATTACGAGCAGTACTTC.

This clonotype turned up a few times. The chain combines TRBV18 with TRBJ2-5, with D possibly matching TRBD2 (5 bases). The CDR3 extends over 15 amino acids. Germline CDR1 and CDR2: KGHSH and LQKENI. Trimming took off 3 bases at V and 2 bases at J, with 13 bases between the two ends. The CDR3 sequence is CASSPLTRVQETQYF. Written as DNA, the CDR3 is TGTGCCAGCTCACCCTTAACTAGAGTACAAGAGACCCAGTACTTC.

This clonotype has a count of ten or more. V is TRBV24-1 and J is TRBJ2-7; the match to TRBD1 covers 8 bases. This CDR3 has 14 residues. Germline loops: CDR1 KGHDR, CDR2 SFDVKD. Trimming cost V 10 bases and J 2 bases; bases outside gene matches: 9. This CDR3 is CATSDRGPTYEQYF. In DNA form, the CDR3 reads TGTGCCACGTCCGACAGGGGACCCACCTACGAGCAGTACTTC.

The chain uses TRBV24-1 and TRBJ2-2; 7 nucleotides agree with TRBD2. Trimming took 3 bases from V and 7 from J; bases not matched to a gene: 7. From germline, CDR1 is KGHDR and CDR2 SFDVKD. The CDR3 loop spans 15 amino acids. The CDR3 DNA reads TGTGCCACCAGTGATCCCGGGACTACCTACGGGGAGCTGTTTTTT. Amino acid sequence: CATSDPGTTYGELFF.

The V and J genes are TRBV15 and TRBJ2-5; 13 bases map to TRBD2. This CDR3 is 18 amino acids long. V lost 0 bases and J lost 2; bases outside the gene matches: 6. Germline V CDR1 and CDR2: LNHNV, YYDKDF (reference sequence). The CDR3, as DNA: TGTGCCACCAGCAGAGAGGTCCCGGGACTAGCGGGACAAGAGACCCAGTACTTC. Translating it yields CATSREVPGLAGQETQYF.

Concerning this clonotype itself: The junction and the germline gene differ at one end; a read error may be behind it. CDR3 sequence reads: CASSLAGPGNTEAFF. CDR3 DNA sequence: TGCGCTAGCAGCTTGGCTGGCCCGGGGAACACTGAAGCTTTCTTT. V and J are TRBV5-1 and TRBJ1-1, with unresolved D. The CDR3 contains 15 residues. From germline, CDR1 is SGHRS and CDR2 YFSETQ.

This clonotype has ten or more counts. The chain joins TRBV30 to TRBJ1-2; no firm D call. The V and J ends lost 4 bases and 8 bases respectively, with 17 bases between them. Germline assignment: CDR1 GTSNPN and CDR2 SVGIG (reference sequence). This CDR3 is built from 13 residues. CDR3 loop: CAWISVRGGGYTF. DNA for the CDR3: TGTGCCTGGATAAGTGTCCGAGGTGGGGGCTACACCTTC.

This clonotype showed up just a few times. J is TRBJ1-5 and V is TRBV6-1; tentative D call: TRBD1 (6 bases). This CDR3 is 13 amino acids long. The germline V gene encodes CDR1 MNHNS and CDR2 SASEGT. The V end lost 8 bases, the J end lost 2 bases, and 10 bases lay between the germline ends. The CDR3 region is CASARGRNQPQHF. In DNA, the CDR3 is TGTGCCAGCGCCAGGGGTCGCAATCAGCCCCAGCATTTT.

Many counts were recorded for this clonotype. The chain carries TRBV27 and TRBJ2-3; D is unresolved. This CDR3 has 18 amino acids. Germline V gene data show CDR1 as MNHEY and CDR2 as SMNVEV (reference sequence). Trimming left V 0 bases short and J 0 bases short, with 16 bases between. CDR3 in DNA: TGTGCCAGCAGTTTATCGCCCAGTCATCTAGAAAGCACAGATACGCAGTATTTT. Translating it yields CASSLSPSHLESTDTQYF.

This clonotype has at least ten counts. This sequence joins TRBV19 and TRBJ1-5; 7 bases fit TRBD1. The CDR3 runs to 14 residues. Germline V gene lookup returns CDR1 LNHDA and CDR2 SQIVND (reference sequence). With V trimmed by 7 bases and J by 10 bases, 13 bases remained unmatched. In DNA, the CDR3 is TGTGCCAGTACCCAAGGGACAGCTTCTGGTCCCCAGCATTTT. It codes for CASTQGTASGPQHF. Complete variable domain (other parts from reference TRBV19 and TRBJ1-5): DGGITQSPKYLFRKEGQNVTLSCEQNLNHDAMYWYRQDPGQGLRLIYYSQIVNDFQKGDIAEGYSVSREKKESFPLTVTSAQKNPTAFYLCASTQGTASGPQHFGDGTRLSIL.

This clonotype appeared many times. The chain joins TRBV20-1 to TRBJ2-4; no definite D call. V was trimmed by 3 bases and J by 6 bases, leaving 12 bases between them. This CDR3 region has 13 residues. CDR1 DFQATT and CDR2 SNEGSKA come from the germline V gene (reference sequence). The CDR3 DNA reads TGCAGTGCTAGTCGGAGCAGAACAAACATTCAGTACTTC. It yields the protein CSASRSRTNIQYF.

This clonotype was observed at least ten times. CDR3 residues: CASSLGNTYEQYF. DNA for the CDR3: TGTGCCAGCAGTTTGGGCAACACCTACGAGCAGTACTTC. The chain uses TRBV28 and TRBJ2-7, with D unresolved. This CDR3 contains 13 residues. V lost 3 bases to trimming and J lost 2 bases, with 8 bases between them. The germline V gene has CDR1 MDHEN and CDR2 SYDVKM.

This clonotype was observed a few times. The chain employs TRBV25-1 and TRBJ2-4; D gene ambiguous. The V gene lost 9 bases and the J gene lost 0 bases, with 18 bases spanning the gap. This CDR3 is built from 16 residues. Germline V gene sequence: CDR1 MGHDK, CDR2 SYGVNS. The DNA for the CDR3 is TGTGCCAGGATCCGCCCGGGCAGATTAGCCAAAAACATTCAGTACTTC. This gives the protein CARIRPGRLAKNIQYF.

This clonotype was detected many times. V and J are TRBV6-4 and TRBJ2-6, with unresolved D. Germline V CDR1 and CDR2: MRHNA, SNTAGT. The CDR3 extends over 14 amino acids. V lost 2 bases and J 3 bases, leaving 5 bases between the germline ends. DNA of the CDR3: TGTGCCAGCAGTGACAGTTTTGGGGCCAACGTCCTGACTTTC. It specifies CASSDSFGANVLTF.

In this sample, this clonotype turned up many times. The rearrangement uses TRBV18 and TRBJ1-5; tentative D call: TRBD1 (5 bases). CDR3 length: 15 amino acids. V was cut by 5 bases and J by 6 bases, with 17 bases left in between. CDR1 and CDR2 from the germline V gene are KGHSH and LQKENI. CDR3 DNA sequence: TGTGCCAGCTCAACCAAGACAGAACTTGTTCAGCCCCAGCATTTT. Protein sequence: CASSTKTELVQPQHF.

This clonotype was picked up many times. This chain links TRBV28 with TRBJ2-5; D unclear. The germline V and J ends were trimmed by 2 bases and 4 bases, with 8 bases remaining between them. In germline, CDR1 is MDHEN, CDR2 SYDVKM. This CDR3 has 13 residues. CDR3 in DNA: TGTGCCAGCAGTTTAGGAACCCTAGAGACCCAGTACTTC. It specifies CASSLGTLETQYF.

This clonotype was seen many times. This chain links TRBV19 with TRBJ1-1; D call uncertain. The CDR3 extends over 14 amino acids. V lost 3 bases to trimming and J lost 6 bases, with 14 bases between them. Germline values: CDR1 LNHDA, CDR2 SQIVND (reference sequence). Written as DNA, the CDR3 is TGTGCCAGTAGTATGGAGGGCTGGGCCGCTGAAGCTTTCTTT. Amino acids: CASSMEGWAAEAFF.

This clonotype was seen ten or more times. The chain uses TRBV28 and TRBJ1-5; D perhaps matches TRBD1 (5 bases). The germline gives CDR1 MDHEN, CDR2 SYDVKM. CDR3 length: 14 amino acids. V dropped 7 bases and J dropped 2 bases, with 12 bases sitting between them. In DNA form, the CDR3 reads TGTGCCAGCACTCGAGGAGGGGGCAATCAGCCCCAGCATTTT. It is translated as CASTRGGGNQPQHF.

This clonotype was detected ten times or more. The chain uses TRBV12-3 or TRBV12-4 and TRBJ1-1, with D perhaps TRBD1 (6 bases). Trimming stripped 6 bases from V and 7 bases from J, with 15 bases between. The CDR3 spans 13 residues. The CDR3 bases are TGTGCCAGCAGATGGGGACAACAGGTTGAAGCTTTCTTT. Its protein product is CASRWGQQVEAFF.

The sample holds many counts of this clonotype. The genes are TRBV24-1 and TRBJ1-2; a weak D match, TRBD1 (5 bases). Per the germline V gene, CDR1 is KGHDR and CDR2 is SFDVKD. The V end was cut by 4 bases, the J end by 3 bases, with 14 bases between. The CDR3 spans 15 residues. CDR3 sequence (DNA): TGTGCCACCAGTGACCGTGACAGTCCCTACTATGGCTACACCTTC. This codes for CATSDRDSPYYGYTF.

The gene calls are TRBV12-3 or TRBV12-4 and TRBJ2-5; no reliable D call. This CDR3 has 14 amino acids. V lost 4 bases, J lost 0 bases, and 9 bases lay in between. CDR3 in DNA: TGTGCCAGCAGTTGGGGTCAGTACCAAGAGACCCAGTACTTC. It specifies CASSWGQYQETQYF.

J is TRBJ2-1 and V is TRBV6-1, with TRBD1 matching 9 bases. V lost 2 bases and J lost 8; bases outside the gene matches: 7. The germline CDR1 and CDR2 sequences are MNHNS and SASEGT. The CDR3 runs 15 residues. CDR3 residues: CASSESGQGSDEQFF. In nucleotides, the CDR3 is TGTGCCAGCAGTGAATCGGGACAGGGTAGCGATGAGCAGTTCTTC.

This clonotype was detected ten times or more. The chain employs TRBV6-2 or TRBV6-3 and TRBJ1-1, with D possibly TRBD1 on 5 matching bases. V was pared by 2 bases and J by 3 bases, with 10 bases between. Germline V gene data show CDR1 as MNHEY and CDR2 as SVGEGT. This CDR3 region has 14 residues. CDR3 residues: CASSYGGVDTEAFF. CDR3 sequence (DNA): TGTGCCAGCAGTTACGGGGGGGTCGACACTGAAGCTTTCTTT.